This T cell receptor (beta chain) was obtained from a study of ipilimumab plus nivolumab after autologous stem cell transplantation. TCRdb keeps only in-frame clones here, not all; method: immunoSEQ multiplex PCR. The sample comprises 10,000 or so clones, less than 80% of which are singletons, and 8.2% rests with the top ten. Germline values: CDR1 MDHEN, CDR2 SYDVKM. This CDR3 has 17 amino acids. J gave up 7 bases and V 3 bases, and 15 bases lay outside the gene matches. General study points: Authors suggest TCR repertoire, Treg phenotype and gut microbiota support further study.

Notes on this clone: Antigen: not known.

The chain employs TRBV28 and TRBJ1-5; TRBD1 matches at 7 bases. Sample: PBMCs, taken in a trial of ipilimumab plus nivolumab as post-transplant consolidation. The sequence was collected from a male donor with diffuse large B-cell lymphoma. Here the CDR3 DNA reads TGTGCCAGCAGTTTCGTACCCTCAGAATCAGGGGGACAGCCCCAGCATTTT. Protein: CASSFVPSESGGQPQHF.